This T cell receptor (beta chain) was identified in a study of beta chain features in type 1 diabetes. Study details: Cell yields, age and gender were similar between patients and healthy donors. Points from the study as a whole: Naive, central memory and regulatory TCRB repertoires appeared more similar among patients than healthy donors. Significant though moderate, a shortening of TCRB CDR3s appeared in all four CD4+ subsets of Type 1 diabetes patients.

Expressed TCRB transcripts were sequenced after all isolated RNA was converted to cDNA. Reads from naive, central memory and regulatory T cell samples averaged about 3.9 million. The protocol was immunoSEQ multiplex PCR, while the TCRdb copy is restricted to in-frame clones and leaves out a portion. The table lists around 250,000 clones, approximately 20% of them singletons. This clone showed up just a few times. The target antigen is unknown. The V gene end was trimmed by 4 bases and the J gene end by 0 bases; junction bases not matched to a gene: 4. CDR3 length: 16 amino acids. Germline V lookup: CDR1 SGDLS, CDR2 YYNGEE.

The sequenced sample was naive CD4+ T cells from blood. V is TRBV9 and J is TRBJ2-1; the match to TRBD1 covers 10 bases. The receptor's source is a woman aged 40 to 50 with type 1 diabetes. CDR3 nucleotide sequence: TGTGCCAGCAGCCTTCGGACAGGGGGCTCCTACAATGAGCAGTTCTTC. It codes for CASSLRTGGSYNEQFF.